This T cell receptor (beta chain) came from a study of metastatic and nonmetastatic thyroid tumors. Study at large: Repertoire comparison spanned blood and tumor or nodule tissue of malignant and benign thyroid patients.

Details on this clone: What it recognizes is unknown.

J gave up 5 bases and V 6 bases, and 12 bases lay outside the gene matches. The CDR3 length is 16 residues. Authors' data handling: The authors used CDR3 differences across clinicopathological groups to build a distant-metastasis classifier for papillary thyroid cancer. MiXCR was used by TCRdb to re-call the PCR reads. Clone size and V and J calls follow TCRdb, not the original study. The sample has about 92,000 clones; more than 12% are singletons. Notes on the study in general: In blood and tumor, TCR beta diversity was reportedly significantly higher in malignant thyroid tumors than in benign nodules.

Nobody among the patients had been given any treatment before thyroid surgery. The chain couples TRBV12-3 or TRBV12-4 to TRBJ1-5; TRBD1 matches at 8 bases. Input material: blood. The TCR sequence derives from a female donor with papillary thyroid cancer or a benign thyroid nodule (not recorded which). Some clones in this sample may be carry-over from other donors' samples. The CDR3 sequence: CASRRDRQGKDQPQHF. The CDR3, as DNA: TGTGCCAGCAGGCGAGACCGACAGGGGAAAGATCAGCCCCAGCATTTT.